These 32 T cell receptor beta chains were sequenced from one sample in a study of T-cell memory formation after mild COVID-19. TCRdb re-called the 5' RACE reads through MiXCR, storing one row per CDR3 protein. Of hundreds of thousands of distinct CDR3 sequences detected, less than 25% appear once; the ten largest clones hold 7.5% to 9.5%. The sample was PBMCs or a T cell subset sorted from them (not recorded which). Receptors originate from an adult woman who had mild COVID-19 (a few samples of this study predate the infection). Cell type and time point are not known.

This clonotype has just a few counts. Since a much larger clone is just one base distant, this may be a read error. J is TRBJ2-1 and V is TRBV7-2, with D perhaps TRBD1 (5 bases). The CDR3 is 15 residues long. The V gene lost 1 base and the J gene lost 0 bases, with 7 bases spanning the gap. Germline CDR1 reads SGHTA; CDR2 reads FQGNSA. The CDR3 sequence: CASSLEQGSYNEQFF. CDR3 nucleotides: TGTGCCAGCAGCTTAGAGCAGGGCTCCTACAATGAGCAGTTCTTC. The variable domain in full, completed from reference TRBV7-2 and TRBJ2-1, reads GAGVSQSPSNKVTEKGKDVELRCDPISGHTALYWYRQSLGQGLEFLIYFQGNSAPDKSGLPSDRFSAERTGGSVSTLTIQRTQQEDSAVYLCASSLEQGSYNEQFFGPGTRLTVL.

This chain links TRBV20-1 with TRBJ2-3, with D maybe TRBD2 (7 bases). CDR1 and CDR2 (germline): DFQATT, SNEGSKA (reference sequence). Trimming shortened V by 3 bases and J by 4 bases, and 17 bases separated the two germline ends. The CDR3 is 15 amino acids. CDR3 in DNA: TGCAGTGCTAGCGCATACGGGGGGCCTCCAGATACGCAGTATTTT. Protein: CSASAYGGPPDTQYF.

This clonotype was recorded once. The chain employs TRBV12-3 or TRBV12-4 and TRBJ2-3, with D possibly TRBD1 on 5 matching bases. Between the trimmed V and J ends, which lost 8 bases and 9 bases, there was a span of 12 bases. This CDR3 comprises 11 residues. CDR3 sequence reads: CASGPRVTQYF. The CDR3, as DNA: TGTGCCAGCGGGCCCAGGGTCACGCAGTATTTT.

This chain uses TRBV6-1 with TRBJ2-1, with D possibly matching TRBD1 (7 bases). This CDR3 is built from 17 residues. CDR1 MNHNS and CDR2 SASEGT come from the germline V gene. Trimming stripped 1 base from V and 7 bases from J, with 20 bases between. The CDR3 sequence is CASSEERGMAGQNEQFF. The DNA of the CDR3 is TGTGCCAGCAGTGAAGAGCGAGGGATGGCGGGACAGAATGAGCAGTTCTTC.

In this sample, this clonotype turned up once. The CDR3 sequence is CATSRGPGLAGGRTYNEQFF. Written as DNA, the CDR3 is TGTGCCACCAGCAGAGGCCCCGGACTAGCGGGGGGTCGCACCTACAATGAGCAGTTCTTC. The J gene is TRBJ2-1, the V gene TRBV15, with 14 bases fitting TRBD2. The V gene's germline CDR1 is LNHNV and CDR2 YYDKDF (reference sequence). This CDR3 comprises 20 residues. The junction had 10 bases not matched to a gene; V was cut back by 1 base and J by 2 bases.

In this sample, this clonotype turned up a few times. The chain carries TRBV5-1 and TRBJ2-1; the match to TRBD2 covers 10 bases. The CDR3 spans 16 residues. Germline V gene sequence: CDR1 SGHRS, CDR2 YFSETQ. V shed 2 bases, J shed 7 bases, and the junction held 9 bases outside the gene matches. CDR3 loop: CASSFLAGGRFNEQFF. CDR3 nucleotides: TGCGCCAGCAGCTTCTTAGCGGGAGGCCGCTTTAATGAGCAGTTCTTC.

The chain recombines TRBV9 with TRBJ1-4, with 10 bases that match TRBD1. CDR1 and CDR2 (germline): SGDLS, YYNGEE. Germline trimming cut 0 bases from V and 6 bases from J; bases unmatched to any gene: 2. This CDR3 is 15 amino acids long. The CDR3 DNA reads TGTGCCAGCAGCGTAGGACAGGGGGCGTATGAAAAACTGTTTTTT. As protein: CASSVGQGAYEKLFF. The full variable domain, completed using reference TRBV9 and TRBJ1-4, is DSGVTQTPKHLITATGQRVTLRCSPRSGDLSVYWYQQSLDQGLQFLIQYYNGEERAKGNILERFSAQQFPDLHSELNLSSLELGDSALYFCASSVGQGAYEKLFFGSGTQLSVL.

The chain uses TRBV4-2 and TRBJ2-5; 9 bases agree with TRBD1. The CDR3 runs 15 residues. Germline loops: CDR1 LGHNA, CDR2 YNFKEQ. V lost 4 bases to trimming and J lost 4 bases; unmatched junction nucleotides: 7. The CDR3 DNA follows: TGTGCCAGCAGCCCGGGACAGGGTTTGGCAGAGACCCAGTACTTC. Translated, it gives CASSPGQGLAETQYF.

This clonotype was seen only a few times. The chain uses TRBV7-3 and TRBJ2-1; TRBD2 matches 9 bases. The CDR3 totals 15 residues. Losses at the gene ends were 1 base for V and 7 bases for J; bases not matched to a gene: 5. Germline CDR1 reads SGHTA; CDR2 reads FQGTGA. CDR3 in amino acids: CASSLSGRAVNEQFF. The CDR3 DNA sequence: TGTGCCAGCAGCTTAAGCGGGAGGGCCGTAAATGAGCAGTTCTTC.

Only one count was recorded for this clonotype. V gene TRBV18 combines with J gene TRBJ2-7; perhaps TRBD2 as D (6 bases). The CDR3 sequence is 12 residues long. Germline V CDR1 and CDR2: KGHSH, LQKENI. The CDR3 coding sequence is TGTGCGGGGGGAACGGGGCCATACGAGCAGTACTTC. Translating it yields CAGGTGPYEQYF.

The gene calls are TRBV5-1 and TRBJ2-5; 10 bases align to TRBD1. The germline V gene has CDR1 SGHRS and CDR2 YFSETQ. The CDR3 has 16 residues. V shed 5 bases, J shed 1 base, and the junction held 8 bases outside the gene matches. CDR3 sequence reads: CASSPGTGDRQETQYF. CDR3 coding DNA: TGCGCCAGCAGTCCTGGGACAGGGGACCGCCAAGAGACCCAGTACTTC.

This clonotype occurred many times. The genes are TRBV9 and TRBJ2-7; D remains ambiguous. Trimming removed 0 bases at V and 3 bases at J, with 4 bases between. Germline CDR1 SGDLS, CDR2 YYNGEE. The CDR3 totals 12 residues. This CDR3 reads CASSVDGYEQYF. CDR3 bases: TGTGCCAGCAGCGTAGATGGCTACGAGCAGTACTTC. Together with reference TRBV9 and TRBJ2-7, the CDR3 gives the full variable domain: DSGVTQTPKHLITATGQRVTLRCSPRSGDLSVYWYQQSLDQGLQFLIQYYNGEERAKGNILERFSAQQFPDLHSELNLSSLELGDSALYFCASSVDGYEQYFGPGTRLTVT.

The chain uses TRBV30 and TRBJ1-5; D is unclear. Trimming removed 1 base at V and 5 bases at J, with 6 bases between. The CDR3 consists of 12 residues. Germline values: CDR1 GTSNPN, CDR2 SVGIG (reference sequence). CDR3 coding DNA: TGTGCCTGGAGTGAGTTGTATCAGCCCCAGCATTTT. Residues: CAWSELYQPQHF. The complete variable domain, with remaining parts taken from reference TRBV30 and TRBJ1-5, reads SQTIHQWPATLVQPVGSPLSLECTVEGTSNPNLYWYRQAAGRGLQLLFYSVGIGQISSEVPQNLSASRPQDRQFILSSKKLLLSDSGFYLCAWSELYQPQHFGDGTRLSIL.

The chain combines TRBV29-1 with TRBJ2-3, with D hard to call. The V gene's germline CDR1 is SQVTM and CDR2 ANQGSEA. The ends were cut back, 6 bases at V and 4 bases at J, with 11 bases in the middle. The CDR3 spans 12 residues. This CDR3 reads CSVATRSDTQYF. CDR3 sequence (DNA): TGCAGCGTCGCGACCCGATCAGATACGCAGTATTTT.

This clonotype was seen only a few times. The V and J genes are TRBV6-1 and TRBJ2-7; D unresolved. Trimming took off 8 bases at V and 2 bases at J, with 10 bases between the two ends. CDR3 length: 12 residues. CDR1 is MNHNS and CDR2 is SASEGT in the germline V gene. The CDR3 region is CASAEQTYEQYF. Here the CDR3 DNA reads TGTGCCAGCGCGGAACAGACCTACGAGCAGTACTTC.

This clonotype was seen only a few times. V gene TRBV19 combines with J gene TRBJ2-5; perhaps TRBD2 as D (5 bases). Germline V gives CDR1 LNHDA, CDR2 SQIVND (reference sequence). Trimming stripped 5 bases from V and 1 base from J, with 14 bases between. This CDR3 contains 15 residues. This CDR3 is CASSSRGSAQETQYF. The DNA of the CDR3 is TGTGCCAGTAGTTCCCGGGGTAGCGCCCAAGAGACCCAGTACTTC.

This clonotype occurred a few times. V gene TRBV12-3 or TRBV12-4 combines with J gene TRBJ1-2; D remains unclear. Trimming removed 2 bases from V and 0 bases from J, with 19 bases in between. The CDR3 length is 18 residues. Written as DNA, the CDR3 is TGTGCCAGCAGTTTATTGGCAGGCGTCCGGACTACTAACTATGGCTACACCTTC. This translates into CASSLLAGVRTTNYGYTF.

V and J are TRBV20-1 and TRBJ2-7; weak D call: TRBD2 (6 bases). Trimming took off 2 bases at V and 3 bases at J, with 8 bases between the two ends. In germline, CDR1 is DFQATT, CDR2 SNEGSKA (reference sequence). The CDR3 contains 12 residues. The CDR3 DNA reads TGCAGTGCTAGAAGGCGGGGCTACGAGCAGTACTTC. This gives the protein CSARRRGYEQYF.

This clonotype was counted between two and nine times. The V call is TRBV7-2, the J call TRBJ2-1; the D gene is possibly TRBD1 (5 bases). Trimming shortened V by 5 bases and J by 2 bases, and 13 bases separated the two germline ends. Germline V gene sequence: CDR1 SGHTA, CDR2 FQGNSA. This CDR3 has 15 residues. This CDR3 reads CASSPDILTYNEQFF. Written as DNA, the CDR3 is TGTGCCAGCAGCCCGGACATTTTGACCTACAATGAGCAGTTCTTC. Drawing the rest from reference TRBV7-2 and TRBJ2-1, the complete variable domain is GAGVSQSPSNKVTEKGKDVELRCDPISGHTALYWYRQSLGQGLEFLIYFQGNSAPDKSGLPSDRFSAERTGGSVSTLTIQRTQQEDSAVYLCASSPDILTYNEQFFGPGTRLTVL.

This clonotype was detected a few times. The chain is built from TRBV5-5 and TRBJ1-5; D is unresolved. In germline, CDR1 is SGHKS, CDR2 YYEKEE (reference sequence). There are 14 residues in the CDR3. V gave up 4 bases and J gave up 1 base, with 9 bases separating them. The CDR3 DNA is TGTGCCAGCAGCACGGACCTGAGCAATCAGCCCCAGCATTTT. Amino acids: CASSTDLSNQPQHF.

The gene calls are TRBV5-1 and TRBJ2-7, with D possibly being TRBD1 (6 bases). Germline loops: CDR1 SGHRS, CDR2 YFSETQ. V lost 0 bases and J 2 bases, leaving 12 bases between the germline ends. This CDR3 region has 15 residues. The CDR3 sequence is CASSLARGQTYEQYF. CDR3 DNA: TGCGCCAGCAGCTTGGCCAGAGGACAGACCTACGAGCAGTACTTC.

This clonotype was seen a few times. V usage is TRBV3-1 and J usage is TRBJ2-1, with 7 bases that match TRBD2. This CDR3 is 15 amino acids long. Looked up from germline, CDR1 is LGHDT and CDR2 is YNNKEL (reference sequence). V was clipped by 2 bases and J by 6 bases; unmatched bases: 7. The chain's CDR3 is CASSQIAGAFNEQFF. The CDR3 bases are TGTGCCAGCAGCCAAATCGCGGGAGCATTCAATGAGCAGTTCTTC.

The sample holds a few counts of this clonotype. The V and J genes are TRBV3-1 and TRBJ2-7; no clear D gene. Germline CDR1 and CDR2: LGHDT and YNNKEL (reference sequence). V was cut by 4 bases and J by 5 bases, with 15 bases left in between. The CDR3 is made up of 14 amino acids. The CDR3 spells CASSLTVSSDEQYF. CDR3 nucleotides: TGTGCCAGCAGCCTTACAGTGTCATCGGACGAGCAGTACTTC.

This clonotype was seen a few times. CDR3 sequence: CASSPGRSNTGELFF. The CDR3 DNA follows: TGTGCCAGCAGCCCGGGACGGTCGAACACCGGGGAGCTGTTTTTT. J is TRBJ2-2 and V is TRBV5-5; D is possibly TRBD1 or TRBD2 (5 bases each). V lost 4 bases and J 0 bases, leaving 10 bases between the germline ends. CDR3 length: 15 residues. Germline CDR1 reads SGHKS; CDR2 reads YYEKEE (reference sequence).

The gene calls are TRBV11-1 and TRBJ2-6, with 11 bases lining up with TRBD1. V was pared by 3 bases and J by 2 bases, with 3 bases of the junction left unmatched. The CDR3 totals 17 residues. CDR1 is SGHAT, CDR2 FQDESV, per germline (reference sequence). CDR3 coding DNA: TGTGCCAGCAGCTTTGGGACAGGGGGAGCTGGGGCCAACGTCCTGACTTTC. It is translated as CASSFGTGGAGANVLTF.

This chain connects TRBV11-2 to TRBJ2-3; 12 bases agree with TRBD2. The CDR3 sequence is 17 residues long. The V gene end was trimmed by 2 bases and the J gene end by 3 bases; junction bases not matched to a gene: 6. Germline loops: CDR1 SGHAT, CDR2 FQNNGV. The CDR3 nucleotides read TGTGCCAGCAGCTTAAGTCTAGCGGGGGGGCGGACAGATACGCAGTATTTT. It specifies CASSLSLAGGRTDTQYF.

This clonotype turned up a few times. CDR3 protein: CASTPGPSHQPQHF. The CDR3 nucleotides are TGTGCCAGCACCCCGGGACCAAGCCATCAGCCCCAGCATTTT. V gene TRBV6-2 or TRBV6-3 combines with J gene TRBJ1-5, with D perhaps TRBD1 (5 bases). V lost 7 bases and J lost 5, with 15 bases in between. From germline, CDR1 is MNHEY and CDR2 SVGEGT. This CDR3 has 14 amino acids.

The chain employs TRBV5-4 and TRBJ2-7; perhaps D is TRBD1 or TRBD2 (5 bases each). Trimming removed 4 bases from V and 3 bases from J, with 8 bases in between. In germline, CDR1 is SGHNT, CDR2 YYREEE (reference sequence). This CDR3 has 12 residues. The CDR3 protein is CASSGDGYEQYF. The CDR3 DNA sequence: TGTGCCAGCAGCGGGGACGGCTACGAGCAGTACTTC.

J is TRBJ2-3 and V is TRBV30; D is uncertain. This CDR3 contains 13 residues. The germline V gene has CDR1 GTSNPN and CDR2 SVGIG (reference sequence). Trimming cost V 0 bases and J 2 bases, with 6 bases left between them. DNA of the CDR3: TGTGCCTGGAGTGTGGGGTCCACAGATACGCAGTATTTT. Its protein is CAWSVGSTDTQYF.

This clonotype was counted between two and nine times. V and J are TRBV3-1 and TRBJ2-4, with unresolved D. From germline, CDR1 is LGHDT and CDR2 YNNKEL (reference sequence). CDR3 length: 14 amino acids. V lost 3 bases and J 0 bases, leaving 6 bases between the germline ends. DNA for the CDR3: TGTGCCAGCAGCCATGCGACAGCCAAAAACATTCAGTACTTC. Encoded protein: CASSHATAKNIQYF.

CDR3 sequence (DNA): TGCAGTGCTTGGGACAGGGGAGCCTACGAGCAGTACTTC. Amino acids: CSAWDRGAYEQYF. The chain combines TRBV20-1 with TRBJ2-7, with 10 bases fitting TRBD1. Losses at the gene ends were 5 bases for V and 2 bases for J; bases not matched to a gene: 3. This CDR3 is 13 amino acids long. Germline V gene data show CDR1 as DFQATT and CDR2 as SNEGSKA (reference sequence).

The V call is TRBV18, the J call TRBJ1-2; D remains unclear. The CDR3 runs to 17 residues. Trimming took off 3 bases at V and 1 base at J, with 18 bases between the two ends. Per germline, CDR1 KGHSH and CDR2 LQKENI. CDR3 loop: CASSPRPADEHNYGYTF. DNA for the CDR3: TGTGCCAGCTCACCCCGCCCGGCAGACGAACATAACTATGGCTACACCTTC.